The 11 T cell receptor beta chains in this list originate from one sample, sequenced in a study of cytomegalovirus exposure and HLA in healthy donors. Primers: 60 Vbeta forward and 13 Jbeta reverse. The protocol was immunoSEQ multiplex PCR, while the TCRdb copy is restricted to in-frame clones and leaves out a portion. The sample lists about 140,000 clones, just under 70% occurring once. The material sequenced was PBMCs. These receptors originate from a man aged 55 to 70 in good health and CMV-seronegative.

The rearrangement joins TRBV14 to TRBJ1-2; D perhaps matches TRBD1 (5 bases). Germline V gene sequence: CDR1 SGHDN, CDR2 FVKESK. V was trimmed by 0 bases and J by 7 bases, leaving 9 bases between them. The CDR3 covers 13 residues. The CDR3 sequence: CASSQDNRSGYTF. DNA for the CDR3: TGTGCCAGCAGCCAAGATAACAGGAGTGGCTACACCTTC.

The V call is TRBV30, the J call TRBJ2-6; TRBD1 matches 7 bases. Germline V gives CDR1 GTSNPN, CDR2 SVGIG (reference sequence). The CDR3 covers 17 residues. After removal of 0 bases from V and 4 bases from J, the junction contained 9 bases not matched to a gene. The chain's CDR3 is CAWSVPGQWAGANVLTF. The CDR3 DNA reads TGTGCCTGGAGTGTACCGGGACAGTGGGCAGGGGCCAACGTCCTGACTTTC. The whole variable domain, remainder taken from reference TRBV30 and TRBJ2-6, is SQTIHQWPATLVQPVGSPLSLECTVEGTSNPNLYWYRQAAGRGLQLLFYSVGIGQISSEVPQNLSASRPQDRQFILSSKKLLLSDSGFYLCAWSVPGQWAGANVLTFGAGSRLTVL.

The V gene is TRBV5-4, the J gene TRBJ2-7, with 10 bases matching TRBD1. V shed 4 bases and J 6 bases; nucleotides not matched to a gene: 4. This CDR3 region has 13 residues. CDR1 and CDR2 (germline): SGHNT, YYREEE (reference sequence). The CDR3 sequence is CASSGDRGGEQYF. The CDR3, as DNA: TGTGCCAGCAGCGGGGACAGGGGCGGCGAGCAGTACTTC.

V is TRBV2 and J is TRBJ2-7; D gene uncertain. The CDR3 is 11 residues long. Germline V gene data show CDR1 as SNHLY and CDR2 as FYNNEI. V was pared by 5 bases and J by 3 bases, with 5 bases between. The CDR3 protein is CASSTGYEQYF. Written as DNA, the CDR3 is TGTGCCAGCAGTACCGGCTACGAGCAGTACTTC.

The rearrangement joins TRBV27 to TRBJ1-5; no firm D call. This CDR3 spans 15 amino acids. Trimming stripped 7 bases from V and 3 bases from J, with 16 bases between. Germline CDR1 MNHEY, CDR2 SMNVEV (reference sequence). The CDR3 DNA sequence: TGTGCCAGCATGGAGGCGGGGATCTACAATCAGCCCCAGCATTTT. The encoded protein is CASMEAGIYNQPQHF.

The chain's CDR3 is CASSKRETSGRGYEQYF. DNA of the CDR3: TGTGCCAGCAGCAAAAGGGAGACTAGCGGGAGGGGCTACGAGCAGTACTTC. V gene TRBV21-1 combines with J gene TRBJ2-7; the DNA was not compared with TRBD2, the D call given in the table. TRBV21-1 is marked as a pseudogene. The CDR3 has 17 residues.

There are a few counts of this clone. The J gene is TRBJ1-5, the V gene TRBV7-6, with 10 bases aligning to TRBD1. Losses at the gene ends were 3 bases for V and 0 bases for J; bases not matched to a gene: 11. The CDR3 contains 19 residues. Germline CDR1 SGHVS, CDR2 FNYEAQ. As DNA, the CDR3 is TGTGCCAGCAGCTTTTATGGGACAGGGGTCCCCCATAGCAATCAGCCCCAGCATTTT. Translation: CASSFYGTGVPHSNQPQHF.

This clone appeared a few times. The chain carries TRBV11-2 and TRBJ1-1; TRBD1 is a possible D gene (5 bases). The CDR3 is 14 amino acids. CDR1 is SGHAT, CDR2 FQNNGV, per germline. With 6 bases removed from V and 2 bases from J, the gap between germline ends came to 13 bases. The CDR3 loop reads CASRRDVVNTEAFF. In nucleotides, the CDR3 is TGTGCCAGCAGGCGGGACGTAGTCAACACTGAAGCTTTCTTT.

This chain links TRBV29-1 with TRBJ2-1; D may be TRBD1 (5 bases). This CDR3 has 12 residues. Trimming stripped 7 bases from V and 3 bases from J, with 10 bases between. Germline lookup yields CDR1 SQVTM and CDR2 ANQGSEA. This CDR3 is CSGRQYYNEQFF. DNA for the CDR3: TGCAGCGGCAGACAGTACTACAATGAGCAGTTCTTC.

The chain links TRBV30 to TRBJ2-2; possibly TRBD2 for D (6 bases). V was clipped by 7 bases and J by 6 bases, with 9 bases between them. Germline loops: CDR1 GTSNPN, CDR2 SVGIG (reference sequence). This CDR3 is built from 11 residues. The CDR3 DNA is TGTGCCTCTCGGGGGTCCGGGGAGCTGTTTTTT. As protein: CASRGSGELFF.

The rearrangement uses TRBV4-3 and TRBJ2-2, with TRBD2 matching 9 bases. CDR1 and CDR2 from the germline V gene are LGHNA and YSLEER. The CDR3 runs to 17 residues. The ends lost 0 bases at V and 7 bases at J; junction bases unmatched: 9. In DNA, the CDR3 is TGCGCCAGCAGCCAAGATCGGGCGGGAGGGCCGGGCGGGGAGCTGTTTTTT. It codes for CASSQDRAGGPGGELFF.